These 10 T cell receptor beta chains share one sample of origin, sequenced in a study of blood T cell repertoires in COVID-19. The table came from immunoSEQ multiplex PCR; TCRdb's copy has only in-frame clones and leaves some out. In the table there are more than 95,000 clones, 65% to 90% of which are singletons. Sequencing used peripheral blood. Receptors were obtained from a man between 60 and 75 years old with acute or convalescent COVID-19.

The rearrangement joins TRBV5-1 to TRBJ2-4, with TRBD1 matching over 7 bases. This CDR3 has 14 amino acids. Germline CDR1 reads SGHRS; CDR2 reads YFSETQ. The V gene end was trimmed by 4 bases and the J gene end by 7 bases; junction bases not matched to a gene: 8. Here the CDR3 DNA reads TGCGCCAGCAGCCCCGGGACAGACTACAACATTCAGTACTTC. It codes for CASSPGTDYNIQYF. The full variable domain, its missing parts supplied by reference TRBV5-1 and TRBJ2-4, is KAGVTQTPRYLIKTRGQQVTLSCSPISGHRSVSWYQQTPGQGLQFLFEYFSETQRNKGNFPGRFSGRQFSNSRSEMNVSTLELGDSALYLCASSPGTDYNIQYFGAGTRLSVL.

V and J are TRBV7-9 and TRBJ2-5, with a possible D match to TRBD1 (6 bases). This CDR3 has 13 amino acids. Germline CDR1 is SEHNR and CDR2 is FQNEAQ (reference sequence). Trimming took off 3 bases at V and 3 bases at J, with 8 bases between the two ends. The CDR3 region is CASSFTGKETQYF. DNA for the CDR3: TGTGCCAGCAGCTTCACAGGGAAAGAGACCCAGTACTTC.

The rearrangement links TRBV18 to TRBJ1-2, with 8 nucleotides matching TRBD1. The CDR3 sequence is 15 residues long. Germline assignment: CDR1 KGHSH and CDR2 LQKENI. The ends lost 2 bases at V and 5 bases at J; junction bases unmatched: 7. CDR3 sequence (DNA): TGTGCCAGCTCACCAGGGGCAGGGGGCGAGTATGGCTACACCTTC. It is translated as CASSPGAGGEYGYTF.

The V call is TRBV30, the J call TRBJ1-3; D perhaps matches TRBD1 (5 bases). Germline assignment: CDR1 GTSNPN and CDR2 SVGIG (reference sequence). V lost 4 bases and J 1 base, leaving 11 bases between the germline ends. This CDR3 is built from 14 residues. CDR3 DNA: TGTGCCTGGACCCTAGGGGTTTCTGGAAACACCATATATTTT. The encoded protein is CAWTLGVSGNTIYF.

By sample fraction, this clone is medium-sized (0.01 to 0.1%). The J gene is TRBJ1-5, the V gene TRBV7-9; 7 nucleotides line up with TRBD1. The CDR3 consists of 14 residues. The germline CDR1 and CDR2 sequences are SEHNR and FQNEAQ (reference sequence). The J segment lost 3 bases and the V segment lost 5 bases, leaving 4 bases of the junction unmatched. Here the CDR3 reads CASSRGQINQPQHF. Written as DNA, the CDR3 is TGTGCCAGCAGCCGGGGACAGATCAATCAGCCCCAGCATTTT.

Only one count was recorded for this clone. The genes are TRBV7-9 and TRBJ1-1, with D possibly being TRBD1 (6 bases). Per germline, CDR1 SEHNR and CDR2 FQNEAQ (reference sequence). V dropped 2 bases and J dropped 5 bases, with 12 bases sitting between them. The CDR3 extends over 14 amino acids. CDR3 loop: CASSLLAGETEAFF. The CDR3 DNA sequence: TGTGCCAGCAGCTTACTCGCAGGGGAAACTGAAGCTTTCTTT.

V gene TRBV6-2 or TRBV6-3 combines with J gene TRBJ2-3, with 10 bases aligning to TRBD1. CDR1 is MNHEY, CDR2 SVGEGT, per germline. CDR3 length equals 15 residues. The trim removed 5 bases at V and 1 base at J, leaving 3 bases unmatched. CDR3 sequence (DNA): TGTGCCAGCAGTCCCGGACAGGGGGGCACAGATACGCAGTATTTT. Protein product: CASSPGQGGTDTQYF.

The V and J genes are TRBV12-5 and TRBJ1-6; D gene unclear. Germline-derived CDR1 and CDR2 are LGHNT and FRNRAP. Trimming stripped 5 bases from V and 16 bases from J, with 12 bases between. The CDR3 sequence is 11 residues long. The CDR3 sequence: CASGPRESLHF. The CDR3 DNA reads TGTGCTAGTGGTCCCCGGGAATCGCTCCACTTT. Looking up the rest from reference TRBV12-5 and TRBJ1-6 gives the full variable domain: DARVTQTPRHKVTEMGQEVTMRCQPILGHNTVFWYRQTMMQGLELLAYFRNRAPLDDSGMPKDRFSAEMPDATLATLKIQPSEPRDSAVYFCASGPRESLHFGNGTRLTVT.

Only a few counts were recorded for this clone. The rearrangement links TRBV3-1 (or the pseudogene TRBV3-2) to TRBJ2-7, with 14 bases lining up with TRBD2. CDR3 length: 19 amino acids. The ends lost 3 bases at V and 0 bases at J; junction bases unmatched: 10. The germline CDR1 and CDR2 sequences are LGHDT and YNNKEL (reference sequence). CDR3 region: CASSHGTSGSSGSSYEQYF. DNA for the CDR3: TGTGCCAGCAGCCATGGGACTAGCGGGAGCTCGGGGAGCTCCTACGAGCAGTACTTC.

The chain is built from TRBV5-8 and TRBJ1-2, with 7 nucleotides matching TRBD1. Germline V lookup: CDR1 SGHTS, CDR2 YDEGEE. CDR3 size: 13 residues. Germline trimming cut 3 bases from V and 7 bases from J; bases unmatched to any gene: 6. The CDR3 DNA follows: TGTGCCAGCAGCTACGGGACAGTCAGTGGCTACACCTTC. This translates into CASSYGTVSGYTF.